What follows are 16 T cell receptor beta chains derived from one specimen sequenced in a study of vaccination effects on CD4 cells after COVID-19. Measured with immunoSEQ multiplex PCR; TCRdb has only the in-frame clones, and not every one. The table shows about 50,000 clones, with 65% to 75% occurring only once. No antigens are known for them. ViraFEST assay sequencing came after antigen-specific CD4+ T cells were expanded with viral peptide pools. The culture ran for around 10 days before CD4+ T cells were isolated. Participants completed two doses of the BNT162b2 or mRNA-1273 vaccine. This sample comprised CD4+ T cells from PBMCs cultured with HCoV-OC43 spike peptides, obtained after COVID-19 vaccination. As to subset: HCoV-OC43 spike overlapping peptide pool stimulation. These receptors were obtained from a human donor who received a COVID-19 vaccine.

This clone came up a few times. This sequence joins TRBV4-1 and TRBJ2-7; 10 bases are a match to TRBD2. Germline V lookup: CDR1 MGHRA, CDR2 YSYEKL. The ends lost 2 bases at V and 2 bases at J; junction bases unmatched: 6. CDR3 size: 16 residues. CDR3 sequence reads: CASSQLTSGTPYEQYF. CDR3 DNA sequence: TGCGCCAGCAGCCAATTAACTAGCGGGACCCCCTACGAGCAGTACTTC.

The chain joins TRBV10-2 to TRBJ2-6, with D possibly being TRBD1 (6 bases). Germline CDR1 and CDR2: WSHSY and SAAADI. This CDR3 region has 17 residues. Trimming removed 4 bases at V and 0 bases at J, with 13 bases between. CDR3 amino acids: CASSGTALSSGANVLTF. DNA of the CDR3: TGCGCCAGCAGTGGGACAGCCCTTTCCTCTGGGGCCAACGTCCTGACTTTC.

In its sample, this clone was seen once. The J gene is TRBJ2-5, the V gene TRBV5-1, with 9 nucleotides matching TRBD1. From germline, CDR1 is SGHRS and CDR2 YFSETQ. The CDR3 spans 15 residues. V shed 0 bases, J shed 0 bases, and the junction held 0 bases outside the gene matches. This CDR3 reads CASSLGDRDQETQYF. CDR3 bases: TGCGCCAGCAGCTTGGGGGACAGGGACCAAGAGACCCAGTACTTC.

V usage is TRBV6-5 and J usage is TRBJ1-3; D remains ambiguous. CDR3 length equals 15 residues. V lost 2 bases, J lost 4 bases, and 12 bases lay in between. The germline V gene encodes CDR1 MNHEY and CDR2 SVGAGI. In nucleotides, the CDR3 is TGTGCCAGCAGTTACCACACAGAGAACGGAAACACCATATATTTT. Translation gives CASSYHTENGNTIYF.

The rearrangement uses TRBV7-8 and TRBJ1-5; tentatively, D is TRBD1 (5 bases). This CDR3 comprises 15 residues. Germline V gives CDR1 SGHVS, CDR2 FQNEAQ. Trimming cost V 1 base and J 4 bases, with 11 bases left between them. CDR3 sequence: CASSLGPRGNQPQHF. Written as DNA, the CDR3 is TGTGCCAGCAGCTTAGGACCAAGGGGAAATCAGCCCCAGCATTTT.

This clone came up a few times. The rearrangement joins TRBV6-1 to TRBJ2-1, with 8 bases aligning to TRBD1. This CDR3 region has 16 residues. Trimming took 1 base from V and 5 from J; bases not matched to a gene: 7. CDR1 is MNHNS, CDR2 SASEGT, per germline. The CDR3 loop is CASSEEVGTGNNEQFF. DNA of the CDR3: TGTGCCAGCAGTGAAGAAGTAGGGACAGGTAACAATGAGCAGTTCTTC.

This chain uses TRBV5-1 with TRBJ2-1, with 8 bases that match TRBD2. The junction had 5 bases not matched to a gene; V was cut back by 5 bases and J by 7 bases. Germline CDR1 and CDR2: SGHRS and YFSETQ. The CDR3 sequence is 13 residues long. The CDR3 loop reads CASSFSSGNEQFF. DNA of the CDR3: TGCGCCAGCAGTTTCTCTAGCGGGAATGAGCAGTTCTTC.

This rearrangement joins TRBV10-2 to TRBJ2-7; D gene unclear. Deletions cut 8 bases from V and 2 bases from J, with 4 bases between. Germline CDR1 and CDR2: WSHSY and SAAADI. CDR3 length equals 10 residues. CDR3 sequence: CASGAYEQYF. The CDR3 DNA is TGCGCCAGCGGGGCCTACGAGCAGTACTTC.

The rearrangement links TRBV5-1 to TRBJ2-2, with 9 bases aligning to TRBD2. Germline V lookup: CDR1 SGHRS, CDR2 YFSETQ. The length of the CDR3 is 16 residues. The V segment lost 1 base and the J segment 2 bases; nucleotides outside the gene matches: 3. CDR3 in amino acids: CASSLSAGGNTGELFF. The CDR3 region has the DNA TGCGCCAGCAGCTTGTCAGCGGGAGGTAACACCGGGGAGCTGTTTTTT. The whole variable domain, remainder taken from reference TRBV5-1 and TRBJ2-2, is KAGVTQTPRYLIKTRGQQVTLSCSPISGHRSVSWYQQTPGQGLQFLFEYFSETQRNKGNFPGRFSGRQFSNSRSEMNVSTLELGDSALYLCASSLSAGGNTGELFFGEGSRLTVL.

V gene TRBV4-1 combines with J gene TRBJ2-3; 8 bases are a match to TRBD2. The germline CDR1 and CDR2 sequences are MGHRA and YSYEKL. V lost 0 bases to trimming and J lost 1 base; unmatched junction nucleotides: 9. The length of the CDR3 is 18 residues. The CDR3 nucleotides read TGCGCCAGCAGCCAAGACCGCGGGGGGCGGGAGGGCACAGATACGCAGTATTTT. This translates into CASSQDRGGREGTDTQYF.

CDR3 protein: CASSQDPSGYEQYF. The CDR3, as DNA: TGTGCCAGCAGCCAAGATCCTAGCGGCTACGAGCAGTACTTC. The genes are TRBV3-1 (or the pseudogene TRBV3-2) and TRBJ2-7; 7 nucleotides agree with TRBD2. Germline V gene sequence: CDR1 LGHDT, CDR2 YNNKEL (reference sequence). The ends lost 0 bases at V and 3 bases at J; junction bases unmatched: 2. The CDR3 spans 14 residues.

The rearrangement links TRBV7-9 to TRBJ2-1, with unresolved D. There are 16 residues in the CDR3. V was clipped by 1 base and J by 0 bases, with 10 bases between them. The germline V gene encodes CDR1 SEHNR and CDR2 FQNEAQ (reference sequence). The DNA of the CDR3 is TGTGCCAGCAGCTTAGTTATTTCGAGCTCCTACAATGAGCAGTTCTTC. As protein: CASSLVISSSYNEQFF.

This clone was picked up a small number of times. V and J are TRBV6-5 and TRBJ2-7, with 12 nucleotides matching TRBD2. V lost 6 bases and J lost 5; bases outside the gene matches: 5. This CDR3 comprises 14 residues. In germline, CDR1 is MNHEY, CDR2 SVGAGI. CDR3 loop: CASRASGRGDEQYF. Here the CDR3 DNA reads TGTGCCAGCAGGGCTAGCGGGAGGGGCGACGAGCAGTACTTC.

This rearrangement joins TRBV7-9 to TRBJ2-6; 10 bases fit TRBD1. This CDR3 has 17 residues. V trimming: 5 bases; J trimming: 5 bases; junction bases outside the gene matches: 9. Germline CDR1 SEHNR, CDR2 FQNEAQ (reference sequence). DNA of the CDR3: TGTGCCAGCAGCAACCGGGACAGGGGTCTTCGGGCCAACGTCCTGACTTTC. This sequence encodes CASSNRDRGLRANVLTF.

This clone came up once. The CDR3 DNA reads TGTGCCAGCTCACCCCATAGGAATACGCAGTATTTT. This encodes CASSPHRNTQYF. The J gene is TRBJ2-3, the V gene TRBV18, with no clear D. The CDR3 is 12 amino acids. V was pared by 3 bases and J by 7 bases, with 8 bases between. Germline V lookup: CDR1 KGHSH, CDR2 LQKENI.

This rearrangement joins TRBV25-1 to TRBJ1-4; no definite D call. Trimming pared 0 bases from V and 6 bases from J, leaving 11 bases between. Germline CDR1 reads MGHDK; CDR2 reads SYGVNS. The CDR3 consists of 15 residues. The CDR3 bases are TGTGCCAGCAGTGAATATGGCGGGTTTTATGAAAAACTGTTTTTT. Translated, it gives CASSEYGGFYEKLFF.